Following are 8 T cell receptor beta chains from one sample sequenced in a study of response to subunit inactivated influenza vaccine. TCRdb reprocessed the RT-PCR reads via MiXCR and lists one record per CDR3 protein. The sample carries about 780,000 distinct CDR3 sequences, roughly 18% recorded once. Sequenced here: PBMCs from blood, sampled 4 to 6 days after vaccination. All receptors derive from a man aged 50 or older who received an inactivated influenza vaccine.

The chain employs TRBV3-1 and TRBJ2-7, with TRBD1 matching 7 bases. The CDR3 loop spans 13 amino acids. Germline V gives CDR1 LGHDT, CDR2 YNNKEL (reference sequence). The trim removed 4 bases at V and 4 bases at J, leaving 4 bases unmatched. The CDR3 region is CASSRTTGYEQYF. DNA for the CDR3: TGTGCCAGCAGCCGTACGACAGGGTACGAGCAGTACTTC.

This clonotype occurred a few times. CDR3 protein: CASRHSSGGTGELFF. Written as DNA, the CDR3 is TGTGCCAGCAGGCATTCTAGCGGGGGGACCGGGGAGCTGTTTTTT. V gene TRBV12-3 or TRBV12-4 combines with J gene TRBJ2-2, with 11 bases matching TRBD2. V trimming: 6 bases; J trimming: 5 bases; junction bases outside the gene matches: 5. This CDR3 contains 15 residues.

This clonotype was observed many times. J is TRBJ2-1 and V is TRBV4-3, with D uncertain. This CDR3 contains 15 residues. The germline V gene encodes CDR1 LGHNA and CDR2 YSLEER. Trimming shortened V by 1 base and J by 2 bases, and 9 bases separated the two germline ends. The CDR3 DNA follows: TGCGCCAGCAGCCAAGGAGGATTAACCTACAATGAGCAGTTCTTC. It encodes CASSQGGLTYNEQFF.

The CDR3 reads CASRQSGGYPTDTQYF. The CDR3 region has the DNA TGTGCCAGCAGGCAATCTGGCGGTTACCCCACAGATACGCAGTATTTT. This rearrangement joins TRBV6-2 or TRBV6-3 to TRBJ2-3; the D is unclear. Germline V gene sequence: CDR1 MNHEY, CDR2 SVGEGT. V was pared by 6 bases and J by 2 bases, with 18 bases between. CDR3 length: 16 amino acids.

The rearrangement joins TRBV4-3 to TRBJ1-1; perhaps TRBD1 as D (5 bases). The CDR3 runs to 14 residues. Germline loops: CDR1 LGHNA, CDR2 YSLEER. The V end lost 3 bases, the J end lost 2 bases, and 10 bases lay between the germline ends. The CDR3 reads CASSQDTGNTEAFF. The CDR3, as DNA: TGCGCCAGCAGCCAGGACACAGGCAACACTGAAGCTTTCTTT.

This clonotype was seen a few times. The CDR3 reads CSVRPGQASYEQYF. CDR3 sequence (DNA): TGCAGCGTCAGGCCGGGACAGGCTTCCTACGAGCAGTACTTC. The rearrangement joins TRBV29-1 to TRBJ2-7; 8 bases align to TRBD1. Germline V gives CDR1 SQVTM, CDR2 ANQGSEA. The trim removed 6 bases at V and 1 base at J, leaving 8 bases unmatched. CDR3 length equals 14 residues.

CDR3 residues: CSASSEGGGAVYEQFF. The CDR3 region has the DNA TGCAGTGCTAGTTCAGAGGGCGGGGGGGCGGTCTATGAGCAGTTCTTC. The chain employs TRBV20-1 and TRBJ2-1; 9 nucleotides align to TRBD2. The CDR3 totals 16 residues. CDR1 DFQATT and CDR2 SNEGSKA come from the germline V gene (reference sequence). J was trimmed by 8 bases and V by 3 bases; bases with no gene match: 14.

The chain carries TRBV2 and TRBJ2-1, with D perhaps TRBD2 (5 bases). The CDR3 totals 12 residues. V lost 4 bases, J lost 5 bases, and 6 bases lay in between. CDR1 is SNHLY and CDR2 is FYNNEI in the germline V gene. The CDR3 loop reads CASSGENNEQFF. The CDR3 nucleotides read TGTGCCAGCAGTGGGGAGAACAATGAGCAGTTCTTC.